Presented here are 11 T cell receptor beta chains from one specimen sequenced in a study of CD8 T cell repertoires and HIV-1 epitope variants. The assay was immunoSEQ multiplex PCR, and TCRdb's table has in-frame clones only and misses some. The data hold 95,000 or so clones, with around 67% observed a single time. Specimen: uncultured baseline CD8+ T cells from peripheral blood mononuclear cells (PBMCs). These TCRs come from a male donor with HIV.

J is TRBJ2-1 and V is TRBV18, with 8 bases identical to TRBD2. The length of the CDR3 is 16 residues. Germline CDR1 reads KGHSH; CDR2 reads LQKENI. V lost 0 bases to trimming and J lost 5 bases; unmatched junction nucleotides: 6. CDR3 sequence: CASSPPSGGRDNEQFF. The CDR3 nucleotides are TGTGCCAGCTCACCACCGAGCGGGGGCCGTGACAATGAGCAGTTCTTC.

V gene TRBV9 combines with J gene TRBJ1-3; D possibly corresponds to TRBD1 (5 bases). The V and J ends lost 4 bases and 2 bases respectively, with 13 bases between them. This CDR3 is built from 15 residues. Germline CDR1 is SGDLS and CDR2 is YYNGEE. The CDR3 DNA follows: TGTGCCAGCAGCCCTAAGGGGACTCCTGGAAACACCATATATTTT. Amino acid sequence: CASSPKGTPGNTIYF. Using reference TRBV9 and TRBJ1-3 for the parts outside the CDR3, the full variable domain is DSGVTQTPKHLITATGQRVTLRCSPRSGDLSVYWYQQSLDQGLQFLIQYYNGEERAKGNILERFSAQQFPDLHSELNLSSLELGDSALYFCASSPKGTPGNTIYFGEGSWLTVV.

The rearrangement joins TRBV6-7 to TRBJ1-1, with 8 bases aligning to TRBD1. TRBV6-7 is reported as an ORF; its role is uncertain. The CDR3 runs to 12 residues. Losses at the gene ends were 10 bases for V and 3 bases for J; bases not matched to a gene: 4. CDR3 nucleotide sequence: TGTGCCACCGACAGGGGAGACACTGAAGCTTTCTTT. It encodes CATDRGDTEAFF.

The rearrangement links TRBV15 to TRBJ1-2; D possibly corresponds to TRBD1 (5 bases). The CDR3 totals 14 residues. The V gene's germline CDR1 is LNHNV and CDR2 YYDKDF (reference sequence). With 0 bases removed from V and 8 bases from J, the gap between germline ends came to 13 bases. CDR3 in DNA: TGTGCCACCAGCAGAGATTGGGGGAGTGAAGGCTACACCTTC. Translation gives CATSRDWGSEGYTF. Supplemented by reference TRBV15 and TRBJ1-2, the full variable domain reads DAMVIQNPRYQVTQFGKPVTLSCSQTLNHNVMYWYQQKSSQAPKLLFHYYDKDFNNEADTPDNFQSRRPNTSFCFLDIRSPGLGDTAMYLCATSRDWGSEGYTFGSGTRLTVV.

This chain joins TRBV5-4 and TRBJ1-2; 11 nucleotides agree with TRBD1. Germline-derived CDR1 and CDR2 are SGHNT and YYREEE (reference sequence). The length of the CDR3 is 13 residues. The V segment lost 4 bases and the J segment 8 bases; nucleotides outside the gene matches: 4. In nucleotides, the CDR3 is TGTGCCAGCAGCGGACAGGGGGCTGGAGGCTACACCTTC. It codes for CASSGQGAGGYTF.

CDR3 DNA sequence: TGTGCCAGCAAATACTCGGGAGGAAGCAATCAGCCCCAGCATTTT. Its protein product is CASKYSGGSNQPQHF. J is TRBJ1-5 and V is TRBV27, with no clear D. Germline V gene data show CDR1 as MNHEY and CDR2 as SMNVEV (reference sequence). The V end was cut by 7 bases, the J end by 1 base, with 14 bases between. The CDR3 has 15 residues.

The chain uses TRBV2 and TRBJ2-6; D possibly corresponds to TRBD2 (6 bases). CDR1 and CDR2 from the germline V gene are SNHLY and FYNNEI. The CDR3 spans 17 residues. Trimming stripped 5 bases from V and 0 bases from J, with 14 bases between. The CDR3 sequence: CASSSGTHRSGANVLTF. The CDR3 DNA sequence: TGTGCCAGCAGTTCCGGGACTCACCGCTCTGGGGCCAACGTCCTGACTTTC.

J is TRBJ1-2 and V is TRBV4-2; a possible D gene is TRBD1 (5 bases). The germline gives CDR1 LGHNA, CDR2 YNFKEQ. The CDR3 length is 14 residues. Between the trimmed V and J ends, which lost 1 base and 4 bases, there was a span of 10 bases. CDR3: CASSQVQAAYGYTF. The CDR3 coding sequence is TGTGCCAGCAGCCAAGTACAGGCAGCCTATGGCTACACCTTC.

The chain links TRBV4-1 to TRBJ2-1; 9 bases fit TRBD2. Germline loops: CDR1 MGHRA, CDR2 YSYEKL. V dropped 1 base and J dropped 5; count of bases not matched to a gene: 0. The CDR3 totals 14 residues. This chain's CDR3 is CASSQVAGDNEQFF. DNA of the CDR3: TGCGCCAGCAGCCAAGTAGCGGGGGACAATGAGCAGTTCTTC.

The chain combines TRBV6-5 with TRBJ1-1, with 8 bases fitting TRBD1. J was trimmed by 1 base and V by 5 bases; bases with no gene match: 3. Germline CDR1 MNHEY, CDR2 SVGAGI. The CDR3 loop spans 14 amino acids. CDR3 region: CASSATGGNTEAFF. CDR3 sequence (DNA): TGTGCCAGCAGTGCCACAGGGGGGAACACTGAAGCTTTCTTT.

The V and J genes are TRBV30 and TRBJ2-3; no definite D call. V was pared by 6 bases and J by 3 bases, with 7 bases between. This CDR3 is built from 11 residues. Germline assignment: CDR1 GTSNPN and CDR2 SVGIG (reference sequence). The CDR3 bases are TGTGCCTGTTCCTTGACAGATACGCAGTATTTT. It encodes CACSLTDTQYF.